This TCR beta chain was identified during a study of CD8 T cells in Susac syndrome. Healthy donors served as the controls. They were matched for age and sex. cDNA came from about 0.5 to 1 ug RNA primed by random hexamers. In TCRdb, the immunoSEQ multiplex PCR reads were re-called with MiXCR into one record per CDR3 protein. The profile covers more than 70,000 distinct CDR3 sequences, with about 93% appearing a single time and less than 0.35% taken by the ten largest. Per germline, CDR1 SEHNR and CDR2 FQNEAQ (reference sequence). The V end was cut by 1 base, the J end by 6 bases, with 12 bases between. The CDR3 covers 14 residues.

Sequenced: CD8+ T cells from PBMCs. V is TRBV7-9 and J is TRBJ1-2; tentative D call: TRBD1 (6 bases). The TCR comes from a human donor in good health. CDR3 residues: CASSLVLGADGYTF. Here the CDR3 DNA reads TGTGCCAGCAGCTTAGTTCTGGGGGCGGATGGCTACACCTTC.